The 28 T cell receptor beta chains below were found in one sample sequenced in a study of CD8+CD57+ T cells in acquired aplastic anemia. Sequencing involved patients with CD8+CD57+ cell expansion previously shown by flow cytometry. For CDR3 and TCR beta VDJ profiling, genomic DNA was the template used. TCRdb re-called the reads with MiXCR, one entry per CDR3 protein. Among approximately 190,000 distinct CDR3 sequences listed, nearly 50% were seen once. Specimen: sorted CD4+, CD8+, or CD8+CD57+ T cells (not recorded which) from PBMCs. Receptor source: a human donor with aplastic anemia.

V usage is TRBV28 and J usage is TRBJ1-4; D is undetermined. This CDR3 is 14 amino acids long. Trimming left V 7 bases short and J 0 bases short, with 9 bases between. The germline CDR1 and CDR2 sequences are MDHEN and SYDVKM. This CDR3 is CASTGVATNEKLFF. CDR3 coding DNA: TGTGCCAGCACCGGAGTTGCAACTAATGAAAAACTGTTTTTT.

The chain couples TRBV20-1 to TRBJ2-3, with D unresolved. The germline V and J ends were trimmed by 1 base and 2 bases, with 4 bases remaining between them. The CDR3 runs 12 residues. CDR1 is DFQATT, CDR2 SNEGSKA, per germline (reference sequence). The CDR3 coding sequence is TGCAGTGCTAGAGCAGCCACAGATACGCAGTATTTT. Amino acid sequence: CSARAATDTQYF.

This clonotype was counted between two and nine times. The chain couples TRBV19 to TRBJ2-7; the match to TRBD2 covers 11 bases. The germline CDR1 and CDR2 sequences are LNHDA and SQIVND (reference sequence). Unmatched junction bases numbered 4, after V lost 9 bases and J lost 3 bases. The CDR3 consists of 13 residues. The CDR3 spells CASSGTSGYEQYF. The CDR3 DNA sequence: TGTGCCAGCTCAGGGACTAGCGGCTACGAGCAGTACTTC.

This clonotype was observed at least ten times. This chain connects TRBV2 to TRBJ1-3; no clear D. The CDR3 loop spans 13 amino acids. Per germline, CDR1 SNHLY and CDR2 FYNNEI. Trimming took 6 bases from V and 1 from J, leaving 7 bases between them. In DNA, the CDR3 is TGTGCCAGCAGGCGGGATTCTGGAAACACCATATATTTT. Its protein product is CASRRDSGNTIYF.

Ten or more counts support this clonotype. J is TRBJ2-5 and V is TRBV9, with a weak D call TRBD1 (6 bases). Germline V gene data show CDR1 as SGDLS and CDR2 as YYNGEE. The CDR3 is 19 residues long. V lost 3 bases to trimming and J lost 7 bases, with 31 bases between them. Here the CDR3 reads CASSALWGREAGRGGTQYF. In nucleotides, the CDR3 is TGTGCCAGCAGCGCTCTCTGGGGACGCGAGGCGGGCCGAGGGGGGACCCAGTACTTC.

CDR3 nucleotides: TGTGCCATCACCCTCGATGGGGGATCAGCGACGCAGTATTTT. This encodes CAITLDGGSATQYF. The chain uses TRBV10-3 and TRBJ2-3; D may correspond to TRBD1 or TRBD2 (5 bases each). Germline CDR1 reads ENHRY; CDR2 reads SYGVKD. CDR3 length: 14 residues. The germline V and J ends were trimmed by 7 bases and 9 bases, with 20 bases remaining between them.

Ten or more counts support this clonotype. The chain recombines TRBV20-1 with TRBJ2-7, with 13 bases aligning to TRBD2. Germline CDR1 is DFQATT and CDR2 is SNEGSKA (reference sequence). The CDR3 contains 16 residues. Unmatched junction bases numbered 10, after V lost 2 bases and J lost 6 bases. The CDR3: CSARKIGLAGVGEQYF. The DNA of the CDR3 is TGCAGTGCTAGAAAGATCGGACTAGCGGGAGTAGGCGAGCAGTACTTC.

This clonotype has a handful of counts. The chain joins TRBV7-8 to TRBJ1-2; 7 bases are shared with TRBD1. CDR3 length: 15 amino acids. Germline loops: CDR1 SGHVS, CDR2 FQNEAQ. With 4 bases clipped from V and 3 bases from J, the junction kept 8 bases outside the gene matches. The CDR3 protein is CASSSGTANHYGYTF. The CDR3 DNA sequence: TGTGCCAGCAGCTCTGGGACAGCGAACCACTATGGCTACACCTTC. The full variable domain, rest sourced from reference TRBV7-8 and TRBJ1-2, is GAGVSQSPRYKVAKRGQDVALRCDPISGHVSLFWYQQALGQGPEFLTYFQNEAQLDKSGLPSDRFFAERPEGSVSTLKIQRTQQEDSAVYLCASSSGTANHYGYTFGSGTRLTVV.

There are a few counts of this clonotype. J is TRBJ2-1 and V is TRBV6-2 or TRBV6-3; the D gene is possibly TRBD2 (5 bases). Looked up from germline, CDR1 is MNHEY and CDR2 is SVGEGT. The CDR3 covers 18 residues. V lost 0 bases to trimming and J lost 8 bases, with 23 bases between them. The CDR3 sequence: CASSYSMSSTRGGDEQFF. For the CDR3, the DNA is TGTGCCAGCAGTTACTCGATGAGCTCCACTAGAGGTGGGGATGAGCAGTTCTTC.

The chain links TRBV29-1 to TRBJ1-2; a weak D match, TRBD1 (5 bases). Germline values: CDR1 SQVTM, CDR2 ANQGSEA. CDR3 length: 11 amino acids. V was pared by 7 bases and J by 6 bases, with 12 bases between. CDR3 protein: CSARGVDGYTF. Written as DNA, the CDR3 is TGCAGCGCCCGGGGGGTCGATGGCTACACCTTC. Looking up the rest from reference TRBV29-1 and TRBJ1-2 gives the full variable domain: SAVISQKPSRDICQRGTSLTIQCQVDSQVTMMFWYRQQPGQSLTLIATANQGSEATYESGFVIDKFPISRPNLTFSTLTVSNMSPEDSSIYLCSARGVDGYTFGSGTRLTVV.

This clonotype was counted many times. V is TRBV2 and J is TRBJ2-1; 7 bases fit TRBD1. The germline V gene encodes CDR1 SNHLY and CDR2 FYNNEI. The CDR3 consists of 16 residues. The V gene end was trimmed by 8 bases and the J gene end by 8 bases; junction bases not matched to a gene: 18. CDR3 nucleotides: TGTGCCAGCCAGATCCAGCCAGGGGGAGAGGGCGATGAGCAGTTCTTC. This gives the protein CASQIQPGGEGDEQFF.

This clonotype has at least ten counts. The chain couples TRBV5-8 to TRBJ2-7, with 7 bases identical to TRBD2. The CDR3 runs 14 residues. V lost 5 bases and J lost 6; bases outside the gene matches: 11. Germline assignment: CDR1 SGHTS and CDR2 YDEGEE. CDR3 DNA sequence: TGTGCCAGCAGTTCTCGACTAGCCGCAGGCGAGCAGTACTTC. Protein: CASSSRLAAGEQYF.

Of note for this clonotype: Given a much more abundant clone one base away, this may be a read error. This chain uses TRBV12-3 or TRBV12-4 with TRBJ2-7; no clear D gene. Trimming pared 3 bases from V and 0 bases from J, leaving 9 bases between. The CDR3 contains 14 residues. CDR3 sequence reads: CASSFFRVSYEQYF. The CDR3 nucleotides are TGTGCCAGCAGTTTTTTTAGGGTCTCCTACGAGCAGTACTTC.

This clonotype was seen just once. The chain couples TRBV19 to TRBJ1-5; D gene ambiguous. This CDR3 contains 13 residues. Trimming removed 3 bases from V and 6 bases from J, with 9 bases in between. Germline V lookup: CDR1 LNHDA, CDR2 SQIVND (reference sequence). CDR3 residues: CASSMRASQPQHF. CDR3 nucleotide sequence: TGTGCCAGTAGTATGAGGGCGAGTCAGCCCCAGCATTTT.

V and J are TRBV5-4 and TRBJ2-7, with 7 bases that match TRBD1. Germline V gene sequence: CDR1 SGHNT, CDR2 YYREEE (reference sequence). The ends lost 0 bases at V and 3 bases at J; junction bases unmatched: 15. This CDR3 comprises 18 residues. The CDR3 coding sequence is TGTGCCAGCAGCTTGGGGCCCTCCTTACAGGGGATCGGCTACGAGCAGTACTTC. Residues: CASSLGPSLQGIGYEQYF. Supplemented by reference TRBV5-4 and TRBJ2-7, the full variable domain reads ETGVTQSPTHLIKTRGQQVTLRCSSQSGHNTVSWYQQALGQGPQFIFQYYREEENGRGNFPPRFSGLQFPNYSSELNVNALELDDSALYLCASSLGPSLQGIGYEQYFGPGTRLTVT.

The count of this clonotype is one. The J gene is TRBJ2-5, the V gene TRBV7-6; D remains unclear. V was shortened by 1 base and J by 2 bases, with 8 bases between the two germline ends. From germline, CDR1 is SGHVS and CDR2 FNYEAQ. The CDR3 spans 14 residues. In DNA form, the CDR3 reads TGTGCCAGCAGCTTAGGGCGAAGGCAAGAGACCCAGTACTTC. Its translation: CASSLGRRQETQYF.

This clonotype showed up just a few times. V is TRBV15 and J is TRBJ2-5; no definite D call. This CDR3 comprises 14 residues. The ends were cut back, 0 bases at V and 5 bases at J, with 10 bases in the middle. Germline lookup yields CDR1 LNHNV and CDR2 YYDKDF (reference sequence). CDR3 in amino acids: CATSRDPSAETQYF. CDR3 bases: TGTGCCACCAGCAGAGATCCATCCGCGGAGACCCAGTACTTC.

The chain joins TRBV20-1 to TRBJ2-3, with 8 bases aligning to TRBD2. Germline V gene sequence: CDR1 DFQATT, CDR2 SNEGSKA (reference sequence). The CDR3 spans 14 residues. V gave up 1 base and J gave up 1 base; unmatched junction bases: 1. CDR3 in DNA: TGCAGTGCTAGAGTACTAGCGGGCACAGATACGCAGTATTTT. Its protein is CSARVLAGTDTQYF.

This chain links TRBV20-1 with TRBJ2-7, with TRBD1 matching 10 bases. The germline V gene encodes CDR1 DFQATT and CDR2 SNEGSKA (reference sequence). The V gene end was trimmed by 3 bases and the J gene end by 6 bases; junction bases not matched to a gene: 5. The CDR3 consists of 13 residues. The chain's CDR3 is CSARDRGGREQYF. In DNA form, the CDR3 reads TGCAGTGCTAGGGACAGGGGGGGACGCGAGCAGTACTTC.

This clonotype was seen repeatedly, ten times or more. V gene TRBV25-1 combines with J gene TRBJ2-1; D gene unclear. Germline CDR1 is MGHDK and CDR2 is SYGVNS. This CDR3 comprises 11 residues. Between the trimmed V and J ends, which lost 2 bases and 9 bases, there was a span of 5 bases. The CDR3 loop reads CASSEVGEQFF. The DNA of the CDR3 is TGTGCCAGCAGTGAAGTGGGTGAGCAGTTCTTC.

This clonotype was found many times. This chain uses TRBV20-1 with TRBJ2-7; D might be TRBD1 (5 bases). The CDR3 is made up of 12 amino acids. CDR1 DFQATT and CDR2 SNEGSKA come from the germline V gene (reference sequence). Trimming took off 4 bases at V and 0 bases at J, with 7 bases between the two ends. DNA of the CDR3: TGCAGTGCTATGACAGACTCCTACGAGCAGTACTTC. It encodes CSAMTDSYEQYF.

V is TRBV29-1 and J is TRBJ1-1, with 8 bases identical to TRBD1. With 3 bases clipped from V and 1 base from J, the junction kept 4 bases outside the gene matches. The CDR3 extends over 14 amino acids. CDR1 and CDR2 from the germline V gene are SQVTM and ANQGSEA. For the CDR3, the DNA is TGCAGCGTTGACCCCGGACAGGGGAACACTGAAGCTTTCTTT. Its protein is CSVDPGQGNTEAFF.

This clonotype was detected ten times or more. This rearrangement joins TRBV7-2 to TRBJ1-1, with D possibly matching TRBD1 (6 bases). The V gene's germline CDR1 is SGHTA and CDR2 FQGNSA. The CDR3 is made up of 14 amino acids. The germline V and J ends were trimmed by 1 base and 5 bases, with 11 bases remaining between them. The CDR3, as DNA: TGTGCCAGCAGCTTAGGAGGGGGGGGGACTGAAGCTTTCTTT. It specifies CASSLGGGGTEAFF.

The chain is built from TRBV9 and TRBJ2-2, with 8 bases identical to TRBD1. CDR3 size: 16 residues. Germline-derived CDR1 and CDR2 are SGDLS and YYNGEE. J was trimmed by 0 bases and V by 3 bases; bases with no gene match: 4. The CDR3 DNA reads TGTGCCAGCAGCGCGACGACAGGGGCGAACACCGGGGAGCTGTTTTTT. Translating gives CASSATTGANTGELFF. Full variable domain (rest looked up from reference TRBV9 and TRBJ2-2): DSGVTQTPKHLITATGQRVTLRCSPRSGDLSVYWYQQSLDQGLQFLIQYYNGEERAKGNILERFSAQQFPDLHSELNLSSLELGDSALYFCASSATTGANTGELFFGEGSRLTVL.

V usage is TRBV6-5 and J usage is TRBJ2-3, with no clear D. V gave up 2 bases and J gave up 2 bases, with 8 bases separating them. Germline V gives CDR1 MNHEY, CDR2 SVGAGI. The CDR3 is made up of 14 amino acids. The CDR3, as DNA: TGTGCCAGCAGTTACCGCCCCCCCACAGATACGCAGTATTTT. Its translation: CASSYRPPTDTQYF.

There are many counts of this clonotype. CDR3 protein: CSYQGGRGKKLFF. The CDR3 DNA follows: TGCAGTTACCAGGGGGGCAGGGGGAAGAAACTGTTTTTT. The chain has TRBV29-1 and TRBJ1-4; 7 nucleotides agree with TRBD1. The CDR3 sequence is 13 residues long. CDR1 is SQVTM and CDR2 is ANQGSEA in the germline V gene.

This chain joins TRBV19 and TRBJ2-1; D unresolved. Germline assignment: CDR1 LNHDA and CDR2 SQIVND (reference sequence). This CDR3 region has 13 residues. Trimming cost V 3 bases and J 6 bases, with 9 bases left between them. CDR3 in DNA: TGTGCCAGTAGTATTGCTGGCGCCAATGAGCAGTTCTTC. It encodes CASSIAGANEQFF.

The chain couples TRBV29-1 to TRBJ2-1, with 9 bases fitting TRBD1. V dropped 2 bases and J dropped 7; count of bases not matched to a gene: 12. Looked up from germline, CDR1 is SQVTM and CDR2 is ANQGSEA. The CDR3 loop spans 16 amino acids. CDR3 in DNA: TGCAGCGTTGAACGGCGGGACAGGGTGGTTTGGAATGAGCAGTTCTTC. This translates into CSVERRDRVVWNEQFF.